This passage covers 32 T cell receptor beta chains from one sample sequenced in a study of siplizumab effects on memory and regulatory T cells. TCRdb's copy holds only in-frame clones and misses some; the assay was immunoSEQ multiplex PCR. The sample includes about 100,000 clones, around 92% of them seen just once. Source material: CD4+ T cells sorted from blood. These receptors were taken from a human donor in good health. Some clones in this sample may be carry-over from other donors' samples.

Concerning this clone itself: A read error may account for a junction end that differs from germline. The chain has TRBV7-7 and TRBJ2-1; D is uncertain. CDR3 length: 14 residues. Germline lookup yields CDR1 SSHAT and CDR2 FNYEAQ (reference sequence). This CDR3 is CASSELSAVNEQFF. The CDR3 nucleotides read TGTGCTAGCAGCGAGTTGTCGGCGGTCAATGAGCAGTTCTTC.

The chain joins TRBV18 to TRBJ1-5; D not resolved. Per the germline V gene, CDR1 is KGHSH and CDR2 is LQKENI. The CDR3 covers 15 residues. V lost 1 base, J lost 0 bases, and 7 bases lay in between. The CDR3 loop is CASSPQGFSNQPQHF. CDR3 bases: TGTGCCAGCTCACCACAGGGATTTAGCAATCAGCCCCAGCATTTT. Combining the CDR3 with reference TRBV18 and TRBJ1-5 gives the whole variable domain NAGVMQNPRHLVRRRGQEARLRCSPMKGHSHVYWYRQLPEEGLKFMVYLQKENIIDESGMPKERFSAEFPKEGPSILRIQQVVRGDSAAYFCASSPQGFSNQPQHFGDGTRLSIL.

The chain recombines TRBV4-1 with TRBJ2-3; 8 bases fit TRBD2. CDR1 is MGHRA and CDR2 is YSYEKL in the germline V gene. The CDR3 spans 15 residues. With V trimmed by 3 bases and J by 8 bases, 10 bases remained unmatched. CDR3 bases: TGCGCCAGCAGCCAGCTGACCGGACGGGAGGGTACGCAGTATTTT. Translated, it gives CASSQLTGREGTQYF.

This chain joins TRBV2 and TRBJ2-1, with a tentative D call TRBD2 (5 bases). The ends were cut back, 4 bases at V and 4 bases at J, with 14 bases in the middle. The CDR3 is 15 amino acids. Germline values: CDR1 SNHLY, CDR2 FYNNEI. The CDR3 region has the DNA TGTGCCAGCAGTGCGGGAATACCCCTGTACAATGAGCAGTTCTTC. Residues: CASSAGIPLYNEQFF.

This sequence joins TRBV9 and TRBJ1-2; a weak D match, TRBD1 (6 bases). Germline V gives CDR1 SGDLS, CDR2 YYNGEE. The V and J ends lost 0 bases and 5 bases respectively, with 17 bases between them. There are 16 residues in the CDR3. The CDR3 nucleotides read TGTGCCAGCAGCGTAGATATTTATGCAGGGGTATATGGCTACACCTTC. Translating gives CASSVDIYAGVYGYTF.

The chain joins TRBV30 to TRBJ1-5; 8 positions agree with TRBD1. Looked up from germline, CDR1 is GTSNPN and CDR2 is SVGIG (reference sequence). J gave up 6 bases and V 0 bases, and 1 base lay outside the gene matches. This CDR3 is 13 amino acids long. The CDR3 loop is CAWSVTGGQPQHF. The CDR3 DNA sequence: TGTGCCTGGAGTGTAACAGGGGGTCAGCCCCAGCATTTT.

The V and J genes are TRBV19 and TRBJ1-6; the D gene is possibly TRBD1 (6 bases). Germline V CDR1 and CDR2: LNHDA, SQIVND (reference sequence). Trimming left V 4 bases short and J 10 bases short, with 14 bases between. The CDR3 length is 14 residues. The CDR3 protein is CASSTSQGGSPLHF. In DNA, the CDR3 is TGTGCCAGTAGTACGTCACAGGGTGGCTCACCCCTCCACTTT.

This clone was seen just once. V usage is TRBV10-3 and J usage is TRBJ1-2; 8 bases are shared with TRBD1. CDR3 size: 14 residues. Unmatched junction bases numbered 6, after V lost 5 bases and J lost 4 bases. The germline V gene encodes CDR1 ENHRY and CDR2 SYGVKD. For the CDR3, the DNA is TGTGCCATCAGTTCGACAGGGGAGCCCTATGGCTACACCTTC. Encoded protein: CAISSTGEPYGYTF.

The chain carries TRBV5-4 and TRBJ1-1; unclear D gene. The CDR3 loop spans 17 amino acids. Trimming shortened V by 3 bases and J by 5 bases, and 23 bases separated the two germline ends. Germline lookup yields CDR1 SGHNT and CDR2 YYREEE (reference sequence). The CDR3 reads CASSSDLTATRRTEAFF. CDR3 bases: TGTGCCAGCAGCTCGGATTTGACGGCCACCCGAAGAACTGAAGCTTTCTTT.

The chain links TRBV6-5 to TRBJ2-2; 10 nucleotides line up with TRBD1. Trimming removed 6 bases from V and 1 base from J; junction bases left unmatched: 2. Germline V gene data show CDR1 as MNHEY and CDR2 as SVGAGI. The CDR3 is made up of 15 amino acids. Written as DNA, the CDR3 is TGTGCCAGCAGGGGACAGGGGCGGAACACCGGGGAGCTGTTTTTT. Translated, it gives CASRGQGRNTGELFF.

The rearrangement joins TRBV10-3 to TRBJ1-5, with D perhaps matching TRBD1 (6 bases). V lost 1 base, J lost 3 bases, and 10 bases lay in between. In germline, CDR1 is ENHRY, CDR2 SYGVKD. The CDR3 has 15 residues. CDR3 nucleotide sequence: TGTGCCATCAGTGAGTGGGGGGGCACCAATCAGCCCCAGCATTTT. Translation gives CAISEWGGTNQPQHF.

The chain carries TRBV7-2 and TRBJ2-5; D possibly corresponds to TRBD2 (7 bases). Germline V gives CDR1 SGHTA, CDR2 FQGNSA. The CDR3 contains 13 residues. Trimming pared 7 bases from V and 1 base from J, leaving 10 bases between. CDR3 sequence (DNA): TGTGCCAGCACCGGGGGGCTCCAAGAGACCCAGTACTTC. This sequence encodes CASTGGLQETQYF.

The rearrangement joins TRBV5-1 to TRBJ1-4, with 9 bases aligning to TRBD1. V was clipped by 4 bases and J by 11 bases; unmatched bases: 12. There are 15 residues in the CDR3. The germline gives CDR1 SGHRS, CDR2 YFSETQ. Here the CDR3 reads CASSLPGQGRKKLFF. The CDR3, as DNA: TGCGCCAGCAGCCTCCCTGGACAGGGGCGAAAGAAACTGTTTTTT.

The rearrangement links TRBV7-9 to TRBJ1-4; D possibly corresponds to TRBD1 (5 bases). The CDR3 has 16 residues. V was clipped by 5 bases and J by 0 bases, with 13 bases between them. Germline loops: CDR1 SEHNR, CDR2 FQNEAQ (reference sequence). DNA of the CDR3: TGTGCCAGCAGCCCGGGACCCTCATCAACTAATGAAAAACTGTTTTTT. Translating gives CASSPGPSSTNEKLFF.

The chain carries TRBV5-5 and TRBJ1-3; D unresolved. Trimming took 1 base from V and 1 from J, leaving 18 bases between them. Germline CDR1 SGHKS, CDR2 YYEKEE (reference sequence). The CDR3 has 18 amino acids. CDR3 loop: CASSLSGGGLLSGNTIYF. The CDR3 nucleotides read TGTGCCAGCAGCTTGAGTGGCGGAGGACTTCTTTCTGGAAACACCATATATTTT.

This clone came up once. The J gene is TRBJ1-4, the V gene TRBV28; D gene ambiguous. The CDR3 consists of 13 residues. Trimming removed 5 bases at V and 8 bases at J, with 12 bases between. The V gene's germline CDR1 is MDHEN and CDR2 SYDVKM. Written as DNA, the CDR3 is TGTGCCAGCAGTACTCTCGGTGAGGAAAAACTGTTTTTT. It specifies CASSTLGEEKLFF.

The chain has TRBV27 and TRBJ2-1; no clear D gene. The CDR3 consists of 15 residues. Germline CDR1 and CDR2: MNHEY and SMNVEV (reference sequence). The V gene lost 3 bases and the J gene lost 0 bases, with 9 bases spanning the gap. CDR3 protein: CASSFSASSYNEQFF. For the CDR3, the DNA is TGTGCCAGCAGTTTCTCGGCTAGCTCCTACAATGAGCAGTTCTTC.

With regard to this clone: One end of the junction fails to match germline, which may point to a read error. The sample holds other DNA sequences that translate to the same CDR3. V gene TRBV7-7 combines with J gene TRBJ2-1, with TRBD2 as a possible D gene (6 bases). The germline V gene encodes CDR1 SSHAT and CDR2 FNYEAQ (reference sequence). This CDR3 spans 15 amino acids. The CDR3 here is CASSLEGLASNEQFF. CDR3 sequence (DNA): TGTGCTAGCAGCTTAGAGGGGCTAGCGAGTAATGAGCAGTTCTTC.

The chain is built from TRBV5-1 and TRBJ2-4; D uncertain. V dropped 2 bases and J dropped 2 bases, with 17 bases sitting between them. Germline V CDR1 and CDR2: SGHRS, YFSETQ. The CDR3 sequence is 17 residues long. The CDR3 DNA reads as TGCGCCAGCAGCTTTCTGGGTCTAGAGGTTTCCAAAAACATTCAGTACTTC. Translating gives CASSFLGLEVSKNIQYF.

The V call is TRBV19, the J call TRBJ2-5; 11 nucleotides line up with TRBD2. Germline loops: CDR1 LNHDA, CDR2 SQIVND (reference sequence). V lost 10 bases, J lost 3 bases, and 7 bases stayed unmatched. The CDR3 loop spans 14 amino acids. The CDR3 DNA is TGTGCCACTTCCGGGACTAGCGGAAAAGAGACCCAGTACTTC. As protein: CATSGTSGKETQYF.

V gene TRBV5-6 combines with J gene TRBJ1-1; no clear D. Germline V gene lookup returns CDR1 SGHDT and CDR2 YYEEEE. The CDR3 is 12 amino acids. Trimming pared 5 bases from V and 0 bases from J, leaving 5 bases between. CDR3: CASRTVNTEAFF. CDR3 DNA: TGTGCCAGCAGAACAGTGAACACTGAAGCTTTCTTT.

The rearrangement uses TRBV5-6 and TRBJ1-5, with 10 positions matching TRBD1. Unmatched junction bases numbered 2, after V lost 4 bases and J lost 4 bases. CDR1 and CDR2 from the germline V gene are SGHDT and YYEEEE. This CDR3 has 14 amino acids. CDR3: CASSGTGANQPQHF. DNA for the CDR3: TGTGCCAGCAGCGGGACAGGGGCGAATCAGCCCCAGCATTTT.

This chain uses TRBV11-2 with TRBJ2-7; TRBD1 aligns across 7 bases. The V and J ends lost 5 bases and 4 bases, in that order; junction bases with no gene match: 17. Germline values: CDR1 SGHAT, CDR2 FQNNGV. The CDR3 runs 17 residues. The CDR3 bases are TGTGCCAGCAGCACTAAAAACCCGGGACAGAGCCTTTACGAGCAGTACTTC. Encoded protein: CASSTKNPGQSLYEQYF.

The chain recombines TRBV7-8 with TRBJ1-4; a possible D gene is TRBD1 (5 bases). The CDR3 has 14 amino acids. Germline assignment: CDR1 SGHVS and CDR2 FQNEAQ. V lost 5 bases and J lost 6, with 13 bases in between. The CDR3 spells CASSRGGTDEKLFF. For the CDR3, the DNA is TGTGCCAGCAGCCGGGGGGGGACTGATGAAAAACTGTTTTTT.

The V gene is TRBV7-3, the J gene TRBJ2-2; D unresolved. The CDR3 loop spans 14 amino acids. CDR1 and CDR2 (germline): SGHTA, FQGTGA. Trimming took off 0 bases at V and 0 bases at J, with 2 bases between the two ends. The CDR3 nucleotides read TGTGCCAGCAGCTTAACCACGAACACCGGGGAGCTGTTTTTT. Amino acid sequence: CASSLTTNTGELFF.

The chain couples TRBV7-9 to TRBJ2-1; tentatively, D is TRBD1 (6 bases). The CDR3 has 15 residues. Trimming left V 1 base short and J 7 bases short, with 14 bases between. Germline values: CDR1 SEHNR, CDR2 FQNEAQ (reference sequence). This CDR3 is CASSLVGIQGNEQFF. The CDR3 DNA sequence: TGTGCCAGCAGCTTAGTGGGGATACAGGGTAATGAGCAGTTCTTC.

With respect to this clone: Within the sample, other DNA sequences also encode this same CDR3. J is TRBJ1-2 and V is TRBV29-1; D possibly corresponds to TRBD1 (5 bases). CDR3 size: 12 residues. Germline values: CDR1 SQVTM, CDR2 ANQGSEA. V was pared by 4 bases and J by 3 bases, with 9 bases between. The CDR3 is CSVGGNHYGYTF. CDR3 DNA sequence: TGCAGCGTTGGGGGCAACCACTATGGCTACACCTTC.

This clone appeared a few times. Within the sample, other DNA sequences also encode this same CDR3. V usage is TRBV5-1 and J usage is TRBJ2-5; the D gene could be TRBD1 or TRBD2 (6 bases each). This CDR3 has 14 amino acids. Germline CDR1 is SGHRS and CDR2 is YFSETQ. Trimming stripped 0 bases from V and 1 base from J, with 7 bases between. The CDR3 reads CASSLGGAQETQYF. DNA of the CDR3: TGCGCCAGCAGCTTGGGGGGGGCCCAAGAGACCCAGTACTTC.

This sequence joins TRBV19 and TRBJ2-1, with 9 bases identical to TRBD2. Germline CDR1 is LNHDA and CDR2 is SQIVND (reference sequence). The CDR3 has 16 residues. V lost 5 bases, J lost 5 bases, and 10 bases stayed unmatched. DNA of the CDR3: TGTGCCAGTAGTTCGCTAGCGGGAAGAGTCCACAATGAGCAGTTCTTC. It translates to CASSSLAGRVHNEQFF. Based on the CDR3 plus reference TRBV19 and TRBJ2-1, the full variable domain is DGGITQSPKYLFRKEGQNVTLSCEQNLNHDAMYWYRQDPGQGLRLIYYSQIVNDFQKGDIAEGYSVSREKKESFPLTVTSAQKNPTAFYLCASSSLAGRVHNEQFFGPGTRLTVL.

The chain recombines TRBV28 with TRBJ2-5; D is ambiguous. The V end lost 10 bases, the J end lost 5 bases, and 17 bases lay between the germline ends. The length of the CDR3 is 13 residues. Per the germline V gene, CDR1 is MDHEN and CDR2 is SYDVKM. CDR3 DNA sequence: TGTGCCATCTCGTCTTCCTTTTGGGAGACCCAGTACTTC. Protein: CAISSSFWETQYF.

The rearrangement links TRBV19 to TRBJ2-7; the match to TRBD1 covers 8 bases. The CDR3 has 15 amino acids. Per germline, CDR1 LNHDA and CDR2 SQIVND (reference sequence). V was clipped by 3 bases and J by 3 bases; unmatched bases: 7. CDR3 region: CASSIKGQGGYEQYF. The CDR3 DNA sequence: TGTGCCAGTAGTATCAAAGGACAGGGTGGCTACGAGCAGTACTTC.

The chain is built from TRBV9 and TRBJ2-1; D is perhaps TRBD1 (5 bases). Germline values: CDR1 SGDLS, CDR2 YYNGEE. This CDR3 comprises 14 residues. V lost 0 bases, J lost 8 bases, and 12 bases lay in between. The CDR3 sequence: CASSVGGQLDEQFF. The CDR3 nucleotides are TGTGCCAGCAGCGTAGGGGGCCAGCTCGATGAGCAGTTCTTC. Based on the CDR3 plus reference TRBV9 and TRBJ2-1, the full variable domain is DSGVTQTPKHLITATGQRVTLRCSPRSGDLSVYWYQQSLDQGLQFLIQYYNGEERAKGNILERFSAQQFPDLHSELNLSSLELGDSALYFCASSVGGQLDEQFFGPGTRLTVL.